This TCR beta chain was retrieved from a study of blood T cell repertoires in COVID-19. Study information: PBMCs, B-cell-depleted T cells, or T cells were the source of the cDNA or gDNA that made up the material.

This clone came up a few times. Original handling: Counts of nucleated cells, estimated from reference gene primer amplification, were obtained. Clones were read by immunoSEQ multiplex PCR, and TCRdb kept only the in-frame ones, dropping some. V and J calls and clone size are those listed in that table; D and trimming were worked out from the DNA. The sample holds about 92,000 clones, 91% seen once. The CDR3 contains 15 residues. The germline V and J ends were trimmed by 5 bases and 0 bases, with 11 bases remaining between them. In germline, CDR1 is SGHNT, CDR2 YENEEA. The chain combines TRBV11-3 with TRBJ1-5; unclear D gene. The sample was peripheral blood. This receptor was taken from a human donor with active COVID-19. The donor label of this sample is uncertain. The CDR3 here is CASSQRQNSNQPQHF. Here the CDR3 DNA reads TGTGCCAGCAGCCAGCGGCAGAATAGCAATCAGCCCCAGCATTTT.